The clone carrying this T cell receptor beta chain was counted between two and nine times. Trimming pared 6 bases from V and 1 base from J, leaving 9 bases between. The CDR3 has 13 amino acids. In germline, CDR1 is MNHEY, CDR2 SVGAGI. This sample is drawn from a study of blood T cell repertoires in COVID-19. The wider study: Acute and convalescent COVID-19 specimens originated in the United States, Italy and Spain. Nucleic acid was either cDNA or gDNA, and it came from T cells, B-cell-depleted T cells, or PBMCs.

In the source study's methods: Counts of nucleated cells, estimated from reference gene primer amplification, were obtained. The method was immunoSEQ multiplex PCR; TCRdb's version includes in-frame clones alone and lacks a portion of them. That table supplies the V and J calls and clone size; D and trimming were determined from the DNA. The sample has 120,000 to 150,000 clones, around 82% seen once. Source material: peripheral blood. The chain links TRBV6-5 to TRBJ1-1; D might be TRBD1 (5 bases). The clonotype comes from a man aged 60 to 69 with active or convalescent COVID-19. CDR3 nucleotide sequence: TGTGCCAGCAGAAGACAGCGGAACACTGAAGCTTTCTTT. This gives the protein CASRRQRNTEAFF.